The 32 T cell receptor beta chains reported below all come from one sample, sequenced in a study of cytomegalovirus exposure and HLA in healthy donors. Vbeta (60) and Jbeta (13) primers were used in the PCR. Generated by immunoSEQ multiplex PCR, the TCRdb table keeps only in-frame clones and is missing some. The profile shows roughly 200,000 clones, roughly 90% of them singletons. The sample was PBMCs. Receptors originate from a woman younger than 45 in good health and CMV-seronegative.

This chain links TRBV23-1 with TRBJ2-3; TRBD1 matches at 9 bases. TRBV23-1 is identified as an open reading frame with a role that is uncertain. There are 16 residues in the CDR3. The trim removed 2 bases at V and 3 bases at J, leaving 6 bases unmatched. CDR3 bases: TGCGCCAGCAGTCAAATGGGACAGGGTTTTACAGATACGCAGTATTTT. Amino acid sequence: CASSQMGQGFTDTQYF.

The rearrangement links TRBV2 to TRBJ2-1; D not certain. Germline CDR1 is SNHLY and CDR2 is FYNNEI. CDR3 size: 15 residues. V was pared by 0 bases and J by 4 bases, with 10 bases between. The CDR3 loop is CASSEAPLNYNEQFF. In nucleotides, the CDR3 is TGTGCCAGCAGTGAAGCGCCCCTAAATTACAATGAGCAGTTCTTC.

This sequence joins TRBV27 and TRBJ1-1; no definite D call. The CDR3 has 13 residues. The germline gives CDR1 MNHEY, CDR2 SMNVEV (reference sequence). V was shortened by 11 bases and J by 1 base, with 14 bases between the two germline ends. CDR3 in amino acids: CAQKPYPNTEAFF. CDR3 nucleotide sequence: TGTGCCCAAAAACCCTACCCGAACACTGAAGCTTTCTTT.

The V call is TRBV30, the J call TRBJ2-7; no reliable D call. Deletions cut 2 bases from V and 3 bases from J, with 5 bases between. The CDR3 is 11 amino acids. Germline-derived CDR1 and CDR2 are GTSNPN and SVGIG (reference sequence). CDR3 coding DNA: TGTGCCTGGAGTCCCAACTACGAGCAGTACTTC. It translates to CAWSPNYEQYF.

The chain employs TRBV7-9 and TRBJ1-1, with D maybe TRBD1 (5 bases). V lost 4 bases, J lost 7 bases, and 7 bases lay in between. CDR1 is SEHNR and CDR2 is FQNEAQ in the germline V gene (reference sequence). CDR3 length: 11 amino acids. The CDR3 sequence: CASSWGVEAFF. DNA for the CDR3: TGTGCCAGCAGCTGGGGGGTTGAAGCTTTCTTT.

The chain has TRBV9 and TRBJ2-1, with 13 bases identical to TRBD2. The CDR3 runs 16 residues. The V gene's germline CDR1 is SGDLS and CDR2 YYNGEE. The ends lost 4 bases at V and 6 bases at J; junction bases unmatched: 7. The CDR3, as DNA: TGTGCCAGCAGCTCACGACTAGCGGGGGGCCCCAATGAGCAGTTCTTC. Protein: CASSSRLAGGPNEQFF. The full variable domain, completed using reference TRBV9 and TRBJ2-1, is DSGVTQTPKHLITATGQRVTLRCSPRSGDLSVYWYQQSLDQGLQFLIQYYNGEERAKGNILERFSAQQFPDLHSELNLSSLELGDSALYFCASSSRLAGGPNEQFFGPGTRLTVL.

This chain links TRBV5-6 with TRBJ2-1; TRBD2 might be the D (5 bases). V was clipped by 0 bases and J by 12 bases, with 19 bases between them. CDR1 SGHDT and CDR2 YYEEEE come from the germline V gene. The CDR3 contains 15 residues. CDR3 in amino acids: CASSLGSGIGTRQFF. DNA for the CDR3: TGTGCCAGCAGCTTGGGGTCGGGGATAGGTACAAGGCAGTTCTTC.

The chain joins TRBV9 to TRBJ1-3; 10 bases are a match to TRBD1. The V gene end was trimmed by 4 bases and the J gene end by 3 bases; junction bases not matched to a gene: 7. The CDR3 sequence is 16 residues long. Per germline, CDR1 SGDLS and CDR2 YYNGEE. The CDR3 here is CASSPNDRGLGNTIYF. CDR3 sequence (DNA): TGTGCCAGCAGCCCCAACGACAGGGGGCTTGGAAACACCATATATTTT.

This clone was seen just once. This chain connects TRBV9 to TRBJ1-4; the D is unclear. CDR3 length equals 16 residues. Per the germline V gene, CDR1 is SGDLS and CDR2 is YYNGEE. Trimming cost V 2 bases and J 5 bases, with 16 bases left between them. The CDR3 coding sequence is TGTGCCAGCAGCGTCGCCCCTAATCACTCCAATGAAAAACTGTTTTTT. Translation: CASSVAPNHSNEKLFF. The complete variable domain, with remaining parts taken from reference TRBV9 and TRBJ1-4, reads DSGVTQTPKHLITATGQRVTLRCSPRSGDLSVYWYQQSLDQGLQFLIQYYNGEERAKGNILERFSAQQFPDLHSELNLSSLELGDSALYFCASSVAPNHSNEKLFFGSGTQLSVL.

V gene TRBV28 combines with J gene TRBJ2-3, with TRBD2 identical over 16 bases. CDR3 length: 16 residues. CDR1 and CDR2 from the germline V gene are MDHEN and SYDVKM. V shed 4 bases, J shed 6 bases, and the junction held 4 bases outside the gene matches. CDR3 in amino acids: CASSSGLAGGSDTQYF. CDR3 DNA: TGTGCCAGCAGTTCGGGACTAGCGGGGGGGTCGGATACGCAGTATTTT. Filled out from reference TRBV28 and TRBJ2-3, the complete variable domain reads DVKVTQSSRYLVKRTGEKVFLECVQDMDHENMFWYRQDPGLGLRLIYFSYDVKMKEKGDIPEGYSVSREKKERFSLILESASTNQTSMYLCASSSGLAGGSDTQYFGPGTRLTVL.

J is TRBJ2-1 and V is TRBV5-1, with D tentatively TRBD1 (6 bases). The germline gives CDR1 SGHRS, CDR2 YFSETQ. This CDR3 region has 15 residues. The germline V and J ends were trimmed by 0 bases and 7 bases, with 14 bases remaining between them. The CDR3 region has the DNA TGCGCCAGCAGCTTGGAGGGGGTCGTGGGGAATGAGCAGTTCTTC. This encodes CASSLEGVVGNEQFF.

V gene TRBV27 combines with J gene TRBJ1-1, with 8 positions matching TRBD1. The CDR3 contains 14 residues. Trimming at V came to 5 bases and at J to 1 base, leaving 3 bases not matched to a gene. In germline, CDR1 is MNHEY, CDR2 SMNVEV (reference sequence). CDR3 region: CASSLGQGNTEAFF. The CDR3 nucleotides read TGTGCCAGCAGTCTCGGACAGGGGAACACTGAAGCTTTCTTT.

This clone was observed a few times. The chain is built from TRBV27 and TRBJ2-1; TRBD1 matches 7 bases. Unmatched junction bases numbered 10, after V lost 8 bases and J lost 0 bases. Germline V gene sequence: CDR1 MNHEY, CDR2 SMNVEV (reference sequence). This CDR3 contains 16 residues. The DNA of the CDR3 is TGTGCCAGCCATATAGGGGGCCTCCGCTCCTACAATGAGCAGTTCTTC. Its protein is CASHIGGLRSYNEQFF.

The V and J genes are TRBV29-1 and TRBJ1-3, with D maybe TRBD1 (5 bases). The V end was cut by 6 bases, the J end by 4 bases, with 19 bases between. This CDR3 is 15 amino acids long. Germline CDR1 SQVTM, CDR2 ANQGSEA. This chain's CDR3 is CSVIGQSRSGNTIYF. For the CDR3, the DNA is TGCAGCGTCATAGGACAATCGAGATCAGGAAACACCATATATTTT.

In this sample, this clone turned up once. Different DNA sequences within this sample yield the same CDR3. The rearrangement joins TRBV5-4 to TRBJ2-1; 7 bases are shared with TRBD1. The germline gives CDR1 SGHNT, CDR2 YYREEE (reference sequence). This CDR3 has 15 amino acids. The trim removed 4 bases at V and 4 bases at J, leaving 8 bases unmatched. CDR3 nucleotide sequence: TGTGCCAGCAGCCTTGGGGCAGGGGGTTACAATGAGCAGTTCTTC. Encoded protein: CASSLGAGGYNEQFF. Full variable domain (outside the CDR3, taken from reference TRBV5-4 and TRBJ2-1): ETGVTQSPTHLIKTRGQQVTLRCSSQSGHNTVSWYQQALGQGPQFIFQYYREEENGRGNFPPRFSGLQFPNYSSELNVNALELDDSALYLCASSLGAGGYNEQFFGPGTRLTVL.

This clone was observed a single time. At one of its ends the junction is not consistent with the germline gene, which may arise from a read error. CDR3 sequence (DNA): TGTTCCAGCAGCTTACACGGGACTAGGGGGGGGAATGAGCAGTTCTTC. Translated, it gives CSSSLHGTRGGNEQFF. This chain joins TRBV7-9 and TRBJ2-1; TRBD2 aligns across 8 bases. The V gene's germline CDR1 is SEHNR and CDR2 FQNEAQ (reference sequence). The CDR3 spans 16 residues. The complete variable domain, with remaining parts taken from reference TRBV7-9 and TRBJ2-1, reads DTGVSQNPRHKITKRGQNVTFRCDPISEHNRLYWYRQTLGQGPEFLTYFQNEAQLEKSRLLSDRFSAERPKGSFSTLEIQRTEQGDSAMYLCSSSLHGTRGGNEQFFGPGTRLTVL.

This clone was seen a few times. The chain employs TRBV2 and TRBJ2-1; TRBD2 aligns across 15 bases. Trimming at V came to 6 bases and at J to 3 bases, leaving 18 bases not matched to a gene. CDR3 length: 21 amino acids. From germline, CDR1 is SNHLY and CDR2 FYNNEI. CDR3 residues: CASRGTSGRIPGATLYNEQFF. CDR3 nucleotides: TGTGCCAGCAGAGGGACTAGCGGGAGGATCCCCGGTGCGACCCTCTACAATGAGCAGTTCTTC. Complete variable domain (other parts from reference TRBV2 and TRBJ2-1): EPEVTQTPSHQVTQMGQEVILRCVPISNHLYFYWYRQILGQKVEFLVSFYNNEISEKSEIFDDQFSVERPDGSNFTLKIRSTKLEDSAMYFCASRGTSGRIPGATLYNEQFFGPGTRLTVL.

V gene TRBV7-3 combines with J gene TRBJ2-1; D call uncertain. The CDR3 is 13 residues long. The ends were cut back, 2 bases at V and 4 bases at J, with 6 bases in the middle. Germline CDR1 and CDR2: SGHTA and FQGTGA. Here the CDR3 DNA reads TGTGCCAGCAGCTTAGACGGGTACAATGAGCAGTTCTTC. Its protein product is CASSLDGYNEQFF.

This chain joins TRBV2 and TRBJ1-2; 9 bases map to TRBD1. The CDR3 loop spans 13 amino acids. Germline CDR1 is SNHLY and CDR2 is FYNNEI. The J segment lost 6 bases and the V segment lost 7 bases, leaving 6 bases of the junction unmatched. The CDR3 bases are TGTGCCAGCATCGCGGACAGGGGTAATGGCTACACCTTC. It encodes CASIADRGNGYTF.

This chain links TRBV2 with TRBJ1-5; TRBD1 matches at 8 bases. Trimming cost V 4 bases and J 9 bases; bases outside gene matches: 8. CDR1 and CDR2 (germline): SNHLY, FYNNEI. The CDR3 length is 14 residues. The CDR3 DNA reads TGTGCCAGCAGTGCCGACAGGGGACTGGTGCCCCAGCATTTT. This encodes CASSADRGLVPQHF.

The chain links TRBV5-1 to TRBJ2-7, with D perhaps matching TRBD1 (5 bases). This CDR3 contains 15 residues. Germline V gene data show CDR1 as SGHRS and CDR2 as YFSETQ. Deletions cut 0 bases from V and 6 bases from J, with 16 bases between. The CDR3 DNA follows: TGCGCCAGCAGCTTGGAACCGGCAGGGCTAGGCGAGCAGTACTTC. It codes for CASSLEPAGLGEQYF.

The chain links TRBV6-6 to TRBJ2-2, with 7 bases identical to TRBD1. Germline lookup yields CDR1 MNHNY and CDR2 SVGAGI (reference sequence). The CDR3 spans 15 residues. The ends lost 4 bases at V and 3 bases at J; junction bases unmatched: 5. The CDR3 region is CASSFGTVDTGELFF. The CDR3 DNA follows: TGTGCCAGCAGTTTCGGGACAGTAGACACCGGGGAGCTGTTTTTT.

The rearrangement links TRBV13 to TRBJ2-7, with TRBD2 identical over 10 bases. This CDR3 has 17 residues. CDR1 and CDR2 from the germline V gene are PRHDT and FYEKMQ (reference sequence). V trimming: 4 bases; J trimming: 0 bases; junction bases outside the gene matches: 9. CDR3 DNA sequence: TGTGCCAGCAGCTCCTGGGGGAGCGGGAGGGCCTCCTACGAGCAGTACTTC. Amino acid sequence: CASSSWGSGRASYEQYF.

This clone was found once. V is TRBV7-9 and J is TRBJ1-2, with 10 bases identical to TRBD1. The CDR3 is 15 amino acids. The germline CDR1 and CDR2 sequences are SEHNR and FQNEAQ (reference sequence). The J segment lost 4 bases and the V segment lost 5 bases, leaving 7 bases of the junction unmatched. This CDR3 reads CASSPPGQGPYGYTF. CDR3 DNA: TGTGCCAGCAGCCCACCGGGACAGGGGCCCTATGGCTACACCTTC.

The DNA for the CDR3 is TGTGCCAGCAGCTTACTAGCGGGGGGTGGTGAGCAGTTCTTC. Amino acids: CASSLLAGGGEQFF. The chain employs TRBV11-2 and TRBJ2-1; TRBD2 matches at 11 bases. This CDR3 has 14 amino acids. Losses at the gene ends were 2 bases for V and 9 bases for J; bases not matched to a gene: 3. From germline, CDR1 is SGHAT and CDR2 FQNNGV. Looking up the rest from reference TRBV11-2 and TRBJ2-1 gives the full variable domain: EAGVAQSPRYKIIEKRQSVAFWCNPISGHATLYWYQQILGQGPKLLIQFQNNGVVDDSQLPKDRFSAERLKGVDSTLKIQPAKLEDSAVYLCASSLLAGGGEQFFGPGTRLTVL.

The chain joins TRBV28 to TRBJ1-1; 7 bases agree with TRBD1. The CDR3 has 15 residues. After removal of 6 bases from V and 1 base from J, the junction contained 8 bases not matched to a gene. CDR1 is MDHEN and CDR2 is SYDVKM in the germline V gene. CDR3 nucleotide sequence: TGTGCCAGCAGGAGAACCGGGACAGCGAACACTGAAGCTTTCTTT. It codes for CASRRTGTANTEAFF. Full variable domain (remainder filled in from reference TRBV28 and TRBJ1-1): DVKVTQSSRYLVKRTGEKVFLECVQDMDHENMFWYRQDPGLGLRLIYFSYDVKMKEKGDIPEGYSVSREKKERFSLILESASTNQTSMYLCASRRTGTANTEAFFGQGTRLTVV.

The chain joins TRBV5-4 to TRBJ2-7, with TRBD1 matching 7 bases. J lost 5 bases, V lost 3 bases, and 11 bases had no gene match. CDR1 is SGHNT and CDR2 is YYREEE in the germline V gene (reference sequence). The CDR3 extends over 15 amino acids. Here the CDR3 reads CASSSIQGKVHEQYF. In DNA, the CDR3 is TGTGCCAGCAGCTCGATACAGGGGAAGGTCCACGAGCAGTACTTC.

Notes on this clone: At one end the junction does not follow the germline gene, possibly because of a read error. The chain has TRBV7-9 and TRBJ2-5; D possibly corresponds to TRBD2 (5 bases). Per the germline V gene, CDR1 is SEHNR and CDR2 is FQNEAQ (reference sequence). The CDR3 length is 18 residues. The CDR3 is CSSPPPRTHGRVQETQYF. The CDR3 DNA follows: TGTTCCAGCCCTCCCCCCCGCACCCATGGGCGGGTCCAAGAGACCCAGTACTTC.

This clone was seen only once. CDR3: CASSLLLSREHNEQFF. CDR3 coding DNA: TGTGCCAGCAGTCTCCTCCTCAGTCGGGAACACAATGAGCAGTTCTTC. The chain has TRBV28 and TRBJ2-1, with D maybe TRBD2 (5 bases). The ends were cut back, 5 bases at V and 5 bases at J, with 19 bases in the middle. The germline V gene encodes CDR1 MDHEN and CDR2 SYDVKM. This CDR3 is built from 16 residues.

The chain uses TRBV28 and TRBJ1-5, with unresolved D. CDR1 and CDR2 from the germline V gene are MDHEN and SYDVKM. The CDR3 has 14 amino acids. V dropped 4 bases and J dropped 3 bases, with 10 bases sitting between them. The CDR3 spells CASSSGRPNQPQHF. DNA for the CDR3: TGTGCCAGCAGTTCTGGCAGGCCCAATCAGCCCCAGCATTTT.

The V and J genes are TRBV2 and TRBJ2-7, with TRBD1 identical over 9 bases. CDR1 is SNHLY and CDR2 is FYNNEI in the germline V gene. This CDR3 spans 15 amino acids. V shed 5 bases and J 5 bases; nucleotides not matched to a gene: 10. The CDR3 DNA sequence: TGTGCCAGCAGTCAGGAACAGGGGGCGTGGGACGAGCAGTACTTC. Amino acid sequence: CASSQEQGAWDEQYF.

The rearrangement joins TRBV5-1 to TRBJ2-1; 9 bases line up with TRBD2. This CDR3 comprises 16 residues. The ends lost 2 bases at V and 6 bases at J; junction bases unmatched: 9. The germline gives CDR1 SGHRS, CDR2 YFSETQ. The CDR3 DNA reads TGCGCCAGCAGCTTTTTAGCGGGAGCACAGGGCAATGAGCAGTTCTTC. This sequence encodes CASSFLAGAQGNEQFF.